These T cell receptor beta chains were read from a single sample in a study of identical twins. TCRdb itself ran the 5' RACE reads through MiXCR, one entry per CDR3 protein. This table has about 790,000 distinct CDR3 sequences, 18% appearing once. These data are also associated with another study on T cells expressing NK-cell markers.

The sample taken for sequencing was PBMCs. All receptors derive from a woman aged 18-30 years in good health. Each CDR3 is given with its conserved first and last residue. The D gene is left open where the match is weak. Expanded clones are given a class, and other clones once, few, many or no size at all.

v_gene	j_gene	abundance	d_gene	CDR3nt	CDR3aa
TRBV5-5	TRBJ2-5	-	-	TGTGCCAGCAGCTCTATACCCGGGCCGCAAGAGACCCAGTACTTC	CASSSIPGPQETQYF
TRBV20-1	TRBJ2-7	few	TRBD2	TGCAGTGCTAGACAAAGACTAGCGGGGGTCTACGAGCAGTACTTC	CSARQRLAGVYEQYF
TRBV9	TRBJ2-5	-	-	TGTGCCAGCAGCGTCGGGGGATTCGGGGGCACGGAGACCCAGTACTTC	CASSVGGFGGTETQYF
TRBV2	TRBJ2-7	-	TRBD1	TGTGCCATCCTCTTACGGGACAGCTCCTACGAGCAGTACTTC	CAILLRDSSYEQYF
TRBV9	TRBJ1-1	-	-	TGTGCCAGCAGCGTTGGGGGGGCTGCTGAAGCTTTCTTT	CASSVGGAAEAFF
TRBV7-6	TRBJ2-1	-	-	TGTGCCAGCAGCTTCGGCTTAGGGCATAGTGAGCAGTTCTTC	CASSFGLGHSEQFF
TRBV5-1	TRBJ2-1	-	TRBD2	TGCGCCAGCAGCGGGGGACTAGCGGGAGCCCCCAATGAGCAGTTCTTC	CASSGGLAGAPNEQFF
TRBV11-2	TRBJ2-5	-	-	TGTGCCAGCAGCTCAACTATCCGGGAGACCCAGTACTTC	CASSSTIRETQYF
TRBV9	TRBJ2-3	-	-	TGTGCCAGCAGCGTAGGGATACTAGATACGCAGTATTTT	CASSVGILDTQYF
TRBV7-2	TRBJ2-3	-	-	TGTGCCAGCAGCTTAGCAGGGCCGTCGGATACGCAGTATTTT	CASSLAGPSDTQYF
TRBV18	TRBJ2-2	-	-	TGTGCCAGCTCCGCTCAAGGGATCGGGGCGTTTCTCACCGGGGAGCTGTTTTTT	CASSAQGIGAFLTGELFF
TRBV7-2	TRBJ2-7	few	TRBD2	TGTGCCAGCAGCTCCTGGACTAGCGGGAACTACGAGCAGTACTTC	CASSSWTSGNYEQYF
TRBV9	TRBJ2-2	-	TRBD1	TGTGCCAGCAGCGTCTGGGACAGGGGCACCGGGGAGCTGTTTTTT	CASSVWDRGTGELFF
TRBV5-6	TRBJ2-1	-	TRBD2	TGTGCCAGCAGCTTTGGCGGGAGGGCCCCTCCCTACAATGAGCAGTTCTTC	CASSFGGRAPPYNEQFF
TRBV12-3/TRBV12-4	TRBJ2-3	-	TRBD1	TGTGCCAGCACCCCCCTCCGACAGGGATATACGCAGTATTTT	CASTPLRQGYTQYF
TRBV14	TRBJ2-2	few	TRBD2	TGTGCCAGCAGCCATCTATTCTTCGGACTAGCGGGACGTAACTCCGGGGAGCTGTTTTTT	CASSHLFFGLAGRNSGELFF
TRBV20-1	TRBJ2-6	-	-	TGCAGTGCTAGGGTATCTGGGGCCAACGTCCTGACTTTC	CSARVSGANVLTF
TRBV4-3	TRBJ2-1	-	-	TGCGCCAGCAGCCACACCGCCAATGAGCAGTTCTTC	CASSHTANEQFF
TRBV7-2	TRBJ2-1	few	-	TGTGCCAGCAGCCGGGACCGACTCTACAATGAGCAGTTCTTC	CASSRDRLYNEQFF
TRBV20-1	TRBJ2-3	few	-	TGCAGTGCTAGCAACAGGGCTACCACAGATACGCAGTATTTT	CSASNRATTDTQYF
TRBV12-3/TRBV12-4	TRBJ2-1	-	-	TGTGCCAGCGGGCCGCTCTACAATGAGCAGTTCTTC	CASGPLYNEQFF
TRBV20-1	TRBJ2-1	-	-	TGCAGTGCTACCGGACTCCTCTACCCGAATGAGCAGTTCTTC	CSATGLLYPNEQFF
TRBV18	TRBJ2-1	-	-	TGTGCCAGCTCAAGCTATTCACTCAACTACAATGAGCAGTTCTTC	CASSSYSLNYNEQFF
TRBV12-3/TRBV12-4	TRBJ2-7	-	-	TGTGCCAGCAGTTTAAGTAGCGTTGCCTACGAGCAGTACTTC	CASSLSSVAYEQYF
TRBV5-5	TRBJ1-5	few	-	TGTGCCAGCAGCGACAGACAGCGGGAACAGCCCCAGCATTTT	CASSDRQREQPQHF
TRBV12-3/TRBV12-4	TRBJ2-1	few	TRBD2	TGTGCCAGCACTATAGGGACTAGGGATGAGCAGTTCTTC	CASTIGTRDEQFF
TRBV7-2	TRBJ2-7	-	TRBD2	TGTGCCAGCAGCTTAAAGGGACTACCTTTATACGAGCAGTACTTC	CASSLKGLPLYEQYF
TRBV18	TRBJ2-7	-	TRBD1	TGTGCCAGCTCGGGACAGGTCCGGGAGCAGTACTTC	CASSGQVREQYF
TRBV21-1	TRBJ1-6	-	-	TGTGCCAGCAGCTGGTCGCCCCTCCACTTT	CASSWSPLHF
TRBV20-1	TRBJ2-1	-	-	TGCAGTGCGAGAGGAACTAGCCCCTACAATGAGCAGTTCTTC	CSARGTSPYNEQFF
TRBV5-6	TRBJ2-7	-	-	TGTGCCAGCAGTGCGGGTGCCTGCGAGCAGTACTTC	CASSAGACEQYF
TRBV10-3	TRBJ2-7	-	-	TGTGCCATCAAAGGAAGGGAGGACGAGCAGTACTTC	CAIKGREDEQYF
TRBV4-3	TRBJ2-1	-	-	TGCGCCAGCAGCCAAGATGCGGGCGGGCCCTTCTTCAATGAGCAGTTCTTC	CASSQDAGGPFFNEQFF
TRBV19	TRBJ2-7	-	-	TGTGCCAGTAGTATCGCGGCAGCCCCCTTCGAGCAGTACTTC	CASSIAAAPFEQYF
TRBV11-3	TRBJ2-5	-	-	TGTGCCAGCAGCATGACGGTGGGGTCCCAGTACTTC	CASSMTVGSQYF
TRBV12-3/TRBV12-4	TRBJ2-1	-	-	TGTGCCAGCAGTTGGTCTATTGAGCAGTTCTTC	CASSWSIEQFF
TRBV6-5	TRBJ1-1	-	-	TGTGCCAGCAGTTACCTGGACGGGATTAACACTGAAGCTTTCTTT	CASSYLDGINTEAFF
TRBV20-1	TRBJ2-7	-	TRBD2	TGCAGTGCTAGAGGAGGGGGACTAGCGGGAGCCCACGAGCAGTACTTC	CSARGGGLAGAHEQYF
TRBV5-5	TRBJ2-3	few	-	TGTGCCAGCAGCTGGGGCGGGGACAGCACAGATACGCAGTATTTT	CASSWGGDSTDTQYF
TRBV27	TRBJ2-7	few	-	TGTGCCAGCCAGAGCAGAAACTCCTACGAGCAGTACTTC	CASQSRNSYEQYF
TRBV2	TRBJ2-1	-	TRBD2	TGTGCCAGCAGGGTGACTAGCGGGACTTTCAATGAGCAGTTCTTC	CASRVTSGTFNEQFF